The source of this T cell receptor beta chain is a study of blood T cell repertoires in COVID-19. Study information: T cells, B-cell-depleted T cells, or PBMCs supplied cDNA or gDNA.

Germline V gene sequence: CDR1 LGHDT, CDR2 YNNKEL (reference sequence). The CDR3 runs 17 residues. V was trimmed by 2 bases and J by 5 bases, leaving 19 bases between them. Only in-frame clones appear in the TCRdb table, and some are missing; sequencing was by immunoSEQ multiplex PCR. The profile shows 75,000 to 95,000 clones, around nine tenths of them singletons. Source material: peripheral blood. The chain couples TRBV3-1 (or the pseudogene TRBV3-2) to TRBJ1-3, with D possibly TRBD1 on 6 matching bases. This TCR came from a woman of 80 years or more with acute or convalescent COVID-19. The CDR3 region has the DNA TGTGCCAGCAGCCAATATCCCCCGGGGGGCCTTCGAAACACCATATATTTT. Its translation is CASSQYPPGGLRNTIYF.